This note documents a single TCR beta chain sequence. Per the germline V gene, CDR1 is SGDLS and CDR2 is YYNGEE. The junction had 3 bases not matched to a gene; V was cut back by 6 bases and J by 4 bases. The CDR3 loop spans 12 amino acids. The sample comes from a study of blood T cell repertoires in COVID-19. Study at large: Samples of COVID-19 (acute and convalescent) were obtained from the United States, Italy and Spain. T cells, B-cell-depleted T cells, or PBMCs supplied cDNA or gDNA.

Original analysis: Reference gene primers were amplified, and this amplification served to estimate nucleated cell counts. Profiling relied on immunoSEQ multiplex PCR, and the TCRdb table lists in-frame clones only, not all of them. V, J and clone size are taken as reported in that table, and D and trimming were inferred from the DNA itself. The table lists approximately 82,000 clones, over 70% of them singletons. Sequenced sample: peripheral blood. The chain couples TRBV9 to TRBJ1-2, with 7 bases that match TRBD1. The TCR comes from a woman aged 55 to 70 with acute or convalescent COVID-19. In nucleotides, the CDR3 is TGTGCCAGCACCCCAGGGGGCTATGGCTACACCTTC. Amino acids: CASTPGGYGYTF.